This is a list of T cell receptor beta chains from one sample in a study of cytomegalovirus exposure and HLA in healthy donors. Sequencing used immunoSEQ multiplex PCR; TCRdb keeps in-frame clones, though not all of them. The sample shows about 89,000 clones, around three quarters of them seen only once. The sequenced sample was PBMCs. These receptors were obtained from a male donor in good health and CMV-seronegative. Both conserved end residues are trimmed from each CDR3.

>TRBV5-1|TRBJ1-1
ASSSEGQGVVAEAF
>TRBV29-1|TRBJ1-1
SVELPAGTTF
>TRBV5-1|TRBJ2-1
ASRGGAAGPYNEQF
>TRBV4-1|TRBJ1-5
ASSQSGSGQPQH
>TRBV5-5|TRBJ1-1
ASSSIVGTEAF
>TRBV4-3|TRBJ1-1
ASSQDLPQGPTEAF
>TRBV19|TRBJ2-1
ASSMDRRHYRDEQF
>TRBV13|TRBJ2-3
ASSLGSGQPSTDTQY
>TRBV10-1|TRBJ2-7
ASSEPGAWEQY
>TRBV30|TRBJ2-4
AWSVPGAKNIQY
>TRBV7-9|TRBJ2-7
ASSLTAGGNYEQY
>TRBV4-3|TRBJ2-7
ASSQEAGGLYEQY
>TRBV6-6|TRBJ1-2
ASSPSANYGYT
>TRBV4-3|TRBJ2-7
ASSRRLAGVYEQY
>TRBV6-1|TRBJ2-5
ASSEGQGEAETQY
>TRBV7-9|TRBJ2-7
ASMRDYEQY
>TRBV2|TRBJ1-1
ASRPAGPEAF
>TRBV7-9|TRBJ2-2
ASSSSGAMSGELF
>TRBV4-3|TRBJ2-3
ASSRRATTDTQY
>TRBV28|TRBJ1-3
ASSGPPPGNTIY
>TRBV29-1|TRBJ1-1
SVVRQRREAF
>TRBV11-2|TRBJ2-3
ASSLSPVNTQY
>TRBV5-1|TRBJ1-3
ASSASQGSGNTIY
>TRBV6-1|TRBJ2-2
ASSVGGANTGELF
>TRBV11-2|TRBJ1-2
ASSLVQAYGYT
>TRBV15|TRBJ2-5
ATSGDKGSETQY
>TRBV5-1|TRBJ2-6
ASSRWASGANVLT
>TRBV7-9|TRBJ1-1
ASSPDRGQRTSTEAF
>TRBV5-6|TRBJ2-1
ASSGGPERGQF
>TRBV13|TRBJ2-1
ASSLASGGINEQF
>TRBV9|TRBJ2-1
ASSVVGATNEQF
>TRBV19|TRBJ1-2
ASTQDRGLNYGYT